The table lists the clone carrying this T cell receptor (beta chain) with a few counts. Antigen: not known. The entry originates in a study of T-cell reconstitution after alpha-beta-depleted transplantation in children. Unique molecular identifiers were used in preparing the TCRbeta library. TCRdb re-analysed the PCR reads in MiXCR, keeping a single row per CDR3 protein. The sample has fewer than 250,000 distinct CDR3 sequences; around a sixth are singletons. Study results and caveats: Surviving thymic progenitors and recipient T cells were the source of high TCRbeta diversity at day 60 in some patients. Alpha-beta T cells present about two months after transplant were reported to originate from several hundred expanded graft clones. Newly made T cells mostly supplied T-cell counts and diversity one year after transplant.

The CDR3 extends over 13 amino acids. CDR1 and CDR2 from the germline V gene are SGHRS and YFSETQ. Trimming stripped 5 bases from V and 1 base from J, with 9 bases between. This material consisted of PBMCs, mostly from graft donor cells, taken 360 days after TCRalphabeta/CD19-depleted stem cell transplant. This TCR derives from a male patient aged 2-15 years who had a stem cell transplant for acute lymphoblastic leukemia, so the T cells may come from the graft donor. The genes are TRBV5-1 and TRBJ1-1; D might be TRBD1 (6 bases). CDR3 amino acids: CASRGRGNTEAFF. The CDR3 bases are TGCGCCAGCAGGGGCAGGGGGAACACTGAAGCTTTCTTT.